A selection of T cell receptor beta chains follows, all from one sample in a study of blood T cell repertoires in COVID-19. Assay: immunoSEQ multiplex PCR; the TCRdb copy retains only in-frame clones and omits some. In the table there are hundreds of thousands of clones, around 85% of which are singletons. The specimen was peripheral blood. The receptors originated from a woman of 80 years or more with acute or convalescent COVID-19. Each CDR3 is given with its conserved first and last residue. Fields, in order: CDR3 protein, V gene, clone size. Clone size, where shown, is once, few, many, or a class for clones that have expanded.

CDR3 protein: CASSRRTSGNNEQFF
V gene: TRBV19
clone size: .

CDR3 protein: CASSLMAGGAYTF
V gene: TRBV11-1
clone size: .

CDR3 protein: CASSLGPGTSGYEQYF
V gene: TRBV5-1
clone size: .

CDR3 protein: CASSLSQGDGTQYF
V gene: TRBV5-1
clone size: .

CDR3 protein: CASNPNGGAGETQYF
V gene: TRBV3-1/TRBV3-2
clone size: .

CDR3 protein: CASRASGGANSPLHF
V gene: TRBV28
clone size: .

CDR3 protein: CASSPWGGVAEAFF
V gene: TRBV3-1/TRBV3-2
clone size: .

CDR3 protein: CASRLGQAGELFF
V gene: TRBV3-1/TRBV3-2
clone size: .

CDR3 protein: CATSLNREDEQFF
V gene: TRBV24-1
clone size: .

CDR3 protein: CASSSIQGTGELFF
V gene: TRBV11-2
clone size: .

CDR3 protein: CASSHAGPSTDTQYF
V gene: TRBV18
clone size: .

CDR3 protein: CASSYSANTEAFF
V gene: TRBV6-5
clone size: .

CDR3 protein: CASSDRQGDQPQHF
V gene: TRBV2
clone size: many

CDR3 protein: CASSRGESPLHF
V gene: TRBV12-3/TRBV12-4
clone size: .

CDR3 protein: CASRKTSGGYNEQFF
V gene: TRBV6-5
clone size: .

CDR3 protein: CASSLGTGEETQYF
V gene: TRBV5-1
clone size: .

CDR3 protein: CASSLAGASGGYTF
V gene: TRBV5-4
clone size: .

CDR3 protein: CATSAGLGTEAFF
V gene: TRBV24-1
clone size: .

CDR3 protein: CASSVQVKTGELFF
V gene: TRBV2
clone size: few

CDR3 protein: CASNRRPTDTQYF
V gene: TRBV28
clone size: .

CDR3 protein: CASSVGGQGAGANVLTF
V gene: TRBV9
clone size: .

CDR3 protein: CASSPAGSYNEQFF
V gene: TRBV7-2
clone size: .

CDR3 protein: CASSLFSGETYEQYF
V gene: TRBV7-6
clone size: .

CDR3 protein: CASSLGQGQERNEQYF
V gene: TRBV7-9
clone size: .

CDR3 protein: CASSPGTGGIYGYTF
V gene: TRBV5-1
clone size: .

CDR3 protein: CASSLTGVWDNSPLHF
V gene: TRBV5-1
clone size: .

CDR3 protein: CASRGQGDNQPQHF
V gene: TRBV6-5
clone size: .

CDR3 protein: CASSVDGTYEQYF
V gene: TRBV9
clone size: .

CDR3 protein: CASSPRPGPYYEQYF
V gene: TRBV7-3
clone size: .

CDR3 protein: CASSGQLALGGYTF
V gene: TRBV2
clone size: once

CDR3 protein: CASSRQATAYEQYF
V gene: TRBV6-5
clone size: .

CDR3 protein: CASSLGGRGEAFF
V gene: TRBV12-3/TRBV12-4
clone size: .

CDR3 protein: CASSPGEIWGSEAFF
V gene: TRBV5-5
clone size: .

CDR3 protein: CASSPAGQPNSPLHF
V gene: TRBV18
clone size: .

CDR3 protein: CSASPMSEAFF
V gene: TRBV20-1
clone size: once

CDR3 protein: CASSLESNSPLHF
V gene: TRBV7-9
clone size: .

CDR3 protein: CASSLVTGYPTDTQYF
V gene: TRBV5-4
clone size: .

CDR3 protein: CSVEKGLGTEAFF
V gene: TRBV29-1
clone size: .

CDR3 protein: CSVEDWQYGYTF
V gene: TRBV29-1
clone size: .

CDR3 protein: CATSRDQGRRNQPQHF
V gene: TRBV15
clone size: few

CDR3 protein: CASSLGGPRGSRNTIYF
V gene: TRBV5-6
clone size: .

CDR3 protein: CASSGYSGGVADTQYF
V gene: TRBV7-9
clone size: .

CDR3 protein: CASSLDRGIREKLFF
V gene: TRBV11-2
clone size: .

CDR3 protein: CASSRIDYGETQYF
V gene: TRBV3-1/TRBV3-2
clone size: .

CDR3 protein: CASRPRDSPNSPLHF
V gene: TRBV2
clone size: few

CDR3 protein: CASSLTGVTHMNTEAFF
V gene: TRBV5-6
clone size: .

CDR3 protein: CAWSVHPPGGGALSDTQYF
V gene: TRBV30
clone size: .

CDR3 protein: CASSLRRGDGYTF
V gene: TRBV3-1/TRBV3-2
clone size: few

CDR3 protein: CASSQFGQGTNQPQHF
V gene: TRBV4-2
clone size: .

CDR3 protein: CASSLGSRDEQFF
V gene: TRBV7-9
clone size: once

CDR3 protein: CASSSTTGTRSYGYTF
V gene: TRBV28
clone size: .

CDR3 protein: CASQAQYSNQPQHF
V gene: TRBV19
clone size: .

CDR3 protein: CASSRGTSGGARETQYF
V gene: TRBV7-9
clone size: .

CDR3 protein: CASSARAEQYF
V gene: TRBV14
clone size: .